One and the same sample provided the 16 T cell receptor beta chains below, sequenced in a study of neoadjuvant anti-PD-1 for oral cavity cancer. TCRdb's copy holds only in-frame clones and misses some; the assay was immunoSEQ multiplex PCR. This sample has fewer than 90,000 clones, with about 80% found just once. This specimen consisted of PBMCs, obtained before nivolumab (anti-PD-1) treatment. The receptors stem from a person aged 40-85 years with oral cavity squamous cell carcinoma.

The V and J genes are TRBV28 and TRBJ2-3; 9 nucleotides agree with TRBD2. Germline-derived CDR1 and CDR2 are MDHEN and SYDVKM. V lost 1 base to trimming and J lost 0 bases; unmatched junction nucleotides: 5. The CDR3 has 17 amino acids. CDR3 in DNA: TGTGCCAGCAGTTTATCTCCTACTAGCGGGAGCACAGATACGCAGTATTTT. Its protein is CASSLSPTSGSTDTQYF.

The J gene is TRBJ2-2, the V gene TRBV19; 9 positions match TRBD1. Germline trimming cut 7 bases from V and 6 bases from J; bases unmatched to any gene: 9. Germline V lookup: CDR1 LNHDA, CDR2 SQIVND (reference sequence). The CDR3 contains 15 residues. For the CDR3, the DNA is TGTGCCAGTAAACAGGGGGCGATGATTTCCGGGGAGCTGTTTTTT. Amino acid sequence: CASKQGAMISGELFF.

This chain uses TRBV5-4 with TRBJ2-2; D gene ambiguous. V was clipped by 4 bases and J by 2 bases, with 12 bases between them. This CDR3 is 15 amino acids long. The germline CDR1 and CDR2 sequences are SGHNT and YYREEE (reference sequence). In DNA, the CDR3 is TGTGCCAGCAGCCCAGGCGGAGCTAACACCGGGGAGCTGTTTTTT. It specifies CASSPGGANTGELFF.

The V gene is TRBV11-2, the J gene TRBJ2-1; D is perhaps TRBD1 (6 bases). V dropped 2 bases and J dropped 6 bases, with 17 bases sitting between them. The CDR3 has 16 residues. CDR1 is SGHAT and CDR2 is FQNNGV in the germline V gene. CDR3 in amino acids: CASSLQGTYLRNEQFF. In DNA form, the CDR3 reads TGTGCCAGCAGCTTACAGGGGACCTACTTACGCAATGAGCAGTTCTTC. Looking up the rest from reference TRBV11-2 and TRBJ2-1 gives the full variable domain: EAGVAQSPRYKIIEKRQSVAFWCNPISGHATLYWYQQILGQGPKLLIQFQNNGVVDDSQLPKDRFSAERLKGVDSTLKIQPAKLEDSAVYLCASSLQGTYLRNEQFFGPGTRLTVL.

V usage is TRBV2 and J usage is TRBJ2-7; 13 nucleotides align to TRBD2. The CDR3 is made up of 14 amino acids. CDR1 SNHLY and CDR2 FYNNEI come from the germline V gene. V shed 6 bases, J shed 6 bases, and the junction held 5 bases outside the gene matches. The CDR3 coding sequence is TGTGCCAGCAGACTAGCGGGAGGGCCCAGCGAGCAGTACTTC. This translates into CASRLAGGPSEQYF. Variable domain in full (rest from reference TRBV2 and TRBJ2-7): EPEVTQTPSHQVTQMGQEVILRCVPISNHLYFYWYRQILGQKVEFLVSFYNNEISEKSEIFDDQFSVERPDGSNFTLKIRSTKLEDSAMYFCASRLAGGPSEQYFGPGTRLTVT.

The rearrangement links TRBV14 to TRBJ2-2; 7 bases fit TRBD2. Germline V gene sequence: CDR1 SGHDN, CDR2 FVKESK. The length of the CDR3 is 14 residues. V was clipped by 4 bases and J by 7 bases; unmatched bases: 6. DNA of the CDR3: TGTGCCAGCAGCCTTAGACTAGCTGGCGGGGAGCTGTTTTTT. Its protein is CASSLRLAGGELFF.

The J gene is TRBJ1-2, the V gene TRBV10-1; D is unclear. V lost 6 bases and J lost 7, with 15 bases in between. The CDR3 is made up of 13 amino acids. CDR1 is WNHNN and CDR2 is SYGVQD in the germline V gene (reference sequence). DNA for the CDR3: TGCGCCAGCAGCCAACGGCAGAGACTTGGCTACACCTTC. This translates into CASSQRQRLGYTF.

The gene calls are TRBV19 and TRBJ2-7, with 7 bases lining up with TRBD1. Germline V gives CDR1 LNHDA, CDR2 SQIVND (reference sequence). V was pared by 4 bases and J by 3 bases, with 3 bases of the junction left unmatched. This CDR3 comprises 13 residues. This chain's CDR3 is CASSNTGVYEQYF. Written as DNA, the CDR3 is TGTGCCAGTAGTAACACAGGGGTCTACGAGCAGTACTTC.

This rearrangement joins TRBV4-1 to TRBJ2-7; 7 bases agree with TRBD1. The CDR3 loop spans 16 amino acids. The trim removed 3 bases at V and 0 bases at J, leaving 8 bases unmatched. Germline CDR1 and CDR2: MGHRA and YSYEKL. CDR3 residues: CASSHDLGTASYEQYF. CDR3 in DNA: TGCGCCAGCAGCCATGATCTCGGGACAGCCTCCTACGAGCAGTACTTC.

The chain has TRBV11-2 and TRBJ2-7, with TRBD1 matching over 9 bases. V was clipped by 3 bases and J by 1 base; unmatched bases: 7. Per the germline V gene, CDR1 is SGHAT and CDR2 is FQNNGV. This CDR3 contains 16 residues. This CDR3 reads CASSFTGGLRSYEQYF. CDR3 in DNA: TGTGCCAGCAGCTTTACAGGGGGCCTAAGATCCTACGAGCAGTACTTC.

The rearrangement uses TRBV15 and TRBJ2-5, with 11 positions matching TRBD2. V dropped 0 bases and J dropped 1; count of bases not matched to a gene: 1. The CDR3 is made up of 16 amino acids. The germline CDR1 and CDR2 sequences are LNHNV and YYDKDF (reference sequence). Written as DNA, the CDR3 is TGTGCCACCAGCAGAGAGGGGACTAGCGGCCAAGAGACCCAGTACTTC. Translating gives CATSREGTSGQETQYF.

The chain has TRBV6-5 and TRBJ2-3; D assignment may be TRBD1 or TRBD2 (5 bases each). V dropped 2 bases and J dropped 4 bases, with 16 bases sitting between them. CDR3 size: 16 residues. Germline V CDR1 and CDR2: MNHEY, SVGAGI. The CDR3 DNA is TGTGCCAGCAGTTACGGGGGTAGCCTTCCCTCAGATACGCAGTATTTT. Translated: CASSYGGSLPSDTQYF.

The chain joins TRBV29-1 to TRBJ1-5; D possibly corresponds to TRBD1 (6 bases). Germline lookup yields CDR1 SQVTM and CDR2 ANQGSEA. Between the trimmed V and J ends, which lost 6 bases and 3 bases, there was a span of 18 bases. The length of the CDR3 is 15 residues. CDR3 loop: CSVADQQGSNQPQHF. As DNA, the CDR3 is TGCAGCGTAGCTGACCAACAGGGCTCCAATCAGCCCCAGCATTTT.

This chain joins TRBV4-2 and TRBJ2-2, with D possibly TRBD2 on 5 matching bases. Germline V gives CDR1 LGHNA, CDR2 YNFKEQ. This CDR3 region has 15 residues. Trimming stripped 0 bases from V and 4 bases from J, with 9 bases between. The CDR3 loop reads CASSQDWAGTGELFF. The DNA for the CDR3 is TGTGCCAGCAGCCAAGACTGGGCGGGCACCGGGGAGCTGTTTTTT.

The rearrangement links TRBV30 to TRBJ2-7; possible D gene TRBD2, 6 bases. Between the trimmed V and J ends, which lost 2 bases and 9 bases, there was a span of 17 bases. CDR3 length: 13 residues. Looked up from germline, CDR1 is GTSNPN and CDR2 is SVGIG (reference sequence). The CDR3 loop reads CAWSPNAGTLQYF. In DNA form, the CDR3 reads TGTGCCTGGAGTCCTAACGCCGGGACTTTGCAGTACTTC.

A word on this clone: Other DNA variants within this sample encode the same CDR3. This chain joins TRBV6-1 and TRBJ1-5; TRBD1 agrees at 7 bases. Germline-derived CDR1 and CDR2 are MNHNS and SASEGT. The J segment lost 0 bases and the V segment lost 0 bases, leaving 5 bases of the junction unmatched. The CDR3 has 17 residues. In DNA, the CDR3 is TGTGCCAGCAGTGAAGCGGGACAGTCTTATAGCAATCAGCCCCAGCATTTT. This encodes CASSEAGQSYSNQPQHF.